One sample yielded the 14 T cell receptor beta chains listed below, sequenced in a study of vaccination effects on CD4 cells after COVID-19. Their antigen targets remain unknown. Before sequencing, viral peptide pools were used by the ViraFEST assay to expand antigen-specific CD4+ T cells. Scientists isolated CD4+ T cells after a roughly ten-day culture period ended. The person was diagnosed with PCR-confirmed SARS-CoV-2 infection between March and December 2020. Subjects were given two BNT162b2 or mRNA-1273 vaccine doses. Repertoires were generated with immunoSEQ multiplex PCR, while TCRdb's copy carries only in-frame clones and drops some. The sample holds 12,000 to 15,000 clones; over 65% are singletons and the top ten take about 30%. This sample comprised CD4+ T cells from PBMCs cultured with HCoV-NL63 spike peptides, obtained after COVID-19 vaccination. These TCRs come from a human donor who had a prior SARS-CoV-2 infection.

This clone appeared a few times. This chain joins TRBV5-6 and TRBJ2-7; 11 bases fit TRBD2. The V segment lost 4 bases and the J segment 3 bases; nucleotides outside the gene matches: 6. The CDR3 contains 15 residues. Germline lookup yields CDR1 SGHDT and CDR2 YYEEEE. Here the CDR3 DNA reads TGTGCCAGCAGCCTCGGGACTAGCGGCCTCTACGAGCAGTACTTC. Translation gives CASSLGTSGLYEQYF.

The CDR3 DNA reads TGTGCCAGCAGCGTAGGCCTAGCGGGGGACAAAAACATTCAGTACTTC. It translates to CASSVGLAGDKNIQYF. This chain joins TRBV9 and TRBJ2-4; 10 nucleotides align to TRBD2. Trimming took 0 bases from V and 3 from J; bases not matched to a gene: 3. The CDR3 covers 16 residues. CDR1 and CDR2 from the germline V gene are SGDLS and YYNGEE.

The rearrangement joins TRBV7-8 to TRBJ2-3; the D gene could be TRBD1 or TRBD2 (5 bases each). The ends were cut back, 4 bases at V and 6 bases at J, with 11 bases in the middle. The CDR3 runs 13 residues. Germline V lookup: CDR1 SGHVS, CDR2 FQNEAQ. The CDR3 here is CASSSRGRDTQYF. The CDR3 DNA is TGTGCCAGCAGCTCGAGGGGCCGGGATACGCAGTATTTT.

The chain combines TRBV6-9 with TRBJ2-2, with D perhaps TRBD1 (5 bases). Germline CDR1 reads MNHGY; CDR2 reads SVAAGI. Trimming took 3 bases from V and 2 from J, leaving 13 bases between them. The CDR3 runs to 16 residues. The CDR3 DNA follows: TGTGCCAGCAGTTACTCGTTGGGGCAAAACACCGGGGAGCTGTTTTTT. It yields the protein CASSYSLGQNTGELFF.

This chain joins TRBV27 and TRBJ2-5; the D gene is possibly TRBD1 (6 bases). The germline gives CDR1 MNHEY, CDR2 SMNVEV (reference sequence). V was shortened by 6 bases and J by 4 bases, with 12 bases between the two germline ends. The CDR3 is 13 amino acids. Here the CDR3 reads CASSQNRAETQYF. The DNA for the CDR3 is TGTGCCAGCAGCCAAAACAGGGCAGAGACCCAGTACTTC.

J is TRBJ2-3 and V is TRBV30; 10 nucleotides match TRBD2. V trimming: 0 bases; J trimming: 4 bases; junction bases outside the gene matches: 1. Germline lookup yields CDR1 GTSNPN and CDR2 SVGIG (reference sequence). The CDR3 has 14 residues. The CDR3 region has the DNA TGTGCCTGGAGTGTTAGCGGGGGGCCAGATACGCAGTATTTT. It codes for CAWSVSGGPDTQYF.

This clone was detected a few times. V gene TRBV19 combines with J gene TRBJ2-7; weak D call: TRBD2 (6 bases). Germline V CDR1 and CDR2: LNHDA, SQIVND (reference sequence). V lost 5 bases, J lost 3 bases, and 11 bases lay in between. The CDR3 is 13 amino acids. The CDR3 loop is CASSFSDYYEQYF. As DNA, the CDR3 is TGTGCCAGTAGTTTCTCGGACTACTACGAGCAGTACTTC.

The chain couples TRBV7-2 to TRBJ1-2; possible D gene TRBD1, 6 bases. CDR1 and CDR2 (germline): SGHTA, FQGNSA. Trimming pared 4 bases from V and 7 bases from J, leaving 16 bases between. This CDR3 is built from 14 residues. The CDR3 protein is CASSSTPRGGGYTF. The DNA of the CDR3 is TGTGCCAGCAGCTCCACTCCGAGAGGGGGTGGCTACACCTTC.

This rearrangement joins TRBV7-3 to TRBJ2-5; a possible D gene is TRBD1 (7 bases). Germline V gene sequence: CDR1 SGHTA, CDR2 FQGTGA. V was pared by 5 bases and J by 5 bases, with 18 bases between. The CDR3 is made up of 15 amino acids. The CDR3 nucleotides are TGTGCCAGCAGCCCCCAGGGGGGCGGCTGGGAGACCCAGTACTTC. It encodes CASSPQGGGWETQYF.

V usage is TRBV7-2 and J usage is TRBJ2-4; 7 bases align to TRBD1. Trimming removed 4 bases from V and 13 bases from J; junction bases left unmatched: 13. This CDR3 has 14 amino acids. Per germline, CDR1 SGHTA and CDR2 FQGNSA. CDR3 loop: CASSSYRDSPIQYF. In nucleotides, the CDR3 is TGTGCCAGCAGCTCATACCGGGACAGCCCCATCCAGTACTTC.

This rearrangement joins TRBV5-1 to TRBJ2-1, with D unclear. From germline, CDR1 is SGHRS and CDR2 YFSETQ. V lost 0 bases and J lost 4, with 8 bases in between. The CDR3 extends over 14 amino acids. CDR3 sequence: CASSLGYSYNEQFF. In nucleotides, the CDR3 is TGCGCCAGCAGCTTGGGTTACTCATACAATGAGCAGTTCTTC.

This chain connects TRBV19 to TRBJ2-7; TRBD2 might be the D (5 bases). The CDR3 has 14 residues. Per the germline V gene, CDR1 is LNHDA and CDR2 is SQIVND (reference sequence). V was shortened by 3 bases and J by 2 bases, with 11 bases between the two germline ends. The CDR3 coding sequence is TGTGCCAGTAGTATCGGCGGGCCCCCCTACGAGCAGTACTTC. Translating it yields CASSIGGPPYEQYF.

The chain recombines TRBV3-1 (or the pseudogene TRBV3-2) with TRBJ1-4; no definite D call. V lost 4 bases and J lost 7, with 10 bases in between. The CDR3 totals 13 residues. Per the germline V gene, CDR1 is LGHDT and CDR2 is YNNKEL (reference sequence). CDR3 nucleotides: TGTGCCAGCAGCCCATGGGAGACTGAAAAACTGTTTTTT. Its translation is CASSPWETEKLFF.

The CDR3 spells CASSQGLLPNTGELFF. Here the CDR3 DNA reads TGTGCCAGCAGCCAGGGGTTGCTACCGAACACCGGGGAGCTGTTTTTT. The V and J genes are TRBV7-2 and TRBJ2-2; possibly TRBD1 for D (6 bases). The CDR3 sequence is 16 residues long. Trimming removed 5 bases at V and 0 bases at J, with 13 bases between. The germline gives CDR1 SGHTA, CDR2 FQGNSA. Variable domain in full (rest from reference TRBV7-2 and TRBJ2-2): GAGVSQSPSNKVTEKGKDVELRCDPISGHTALYWYRQSLGQGLEFLIYFQGNSAPDKSGLPSDRFSAERTGGSVSTLTIQRTQQEDSAVYLCASSQGLLPNTGELFFGEGSRLTVL.